This T cell receptor (beta chain) was sequenced in a study of blood T cell repertoires in COVID-19. TCRdb keeps only in-frame clones here, not all; method: immunoSEQ multiplex PCR. The sample has 30,000 to 40,000 clones, over 85% seen once. This CDR3 spans 16 amino acids. Between the trimmed V and J ends, which lost 2 bases and 1 base, there was a span of 12 bases. Germline CDR1 and CDR2: SNHLY and FYNNEI. V is TRBV2 and J is TRBJ1-3, with D unclear. Sequenced material: peripheral blood. This clonotype was obtained from a human donor in a cohort sampled during active COVID-19. The CDR3, as DNA: TGTGCCAGCAGTGAATGGGGTGGACTTTCTGGAAACACCATATATTTT. Translated, it gives CASSEWGGLSGNTIYF.